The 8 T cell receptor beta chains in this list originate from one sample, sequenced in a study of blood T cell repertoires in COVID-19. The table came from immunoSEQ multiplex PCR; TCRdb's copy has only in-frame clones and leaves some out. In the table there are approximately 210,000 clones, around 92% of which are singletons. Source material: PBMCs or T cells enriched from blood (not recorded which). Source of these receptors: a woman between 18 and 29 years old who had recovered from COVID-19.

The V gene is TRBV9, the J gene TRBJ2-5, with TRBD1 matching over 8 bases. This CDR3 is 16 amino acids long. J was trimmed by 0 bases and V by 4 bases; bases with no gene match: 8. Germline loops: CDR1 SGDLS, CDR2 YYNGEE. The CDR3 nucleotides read TGTGCCAGCAGCCACGGGGACAGGACCTACCAAGAGACCCAGTACTTC. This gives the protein CASSHGDRTYQETQYF.

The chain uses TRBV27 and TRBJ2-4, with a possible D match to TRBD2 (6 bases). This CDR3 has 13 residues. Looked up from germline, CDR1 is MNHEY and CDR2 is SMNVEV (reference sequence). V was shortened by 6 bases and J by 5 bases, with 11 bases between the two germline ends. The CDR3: CASREGGENIQYF. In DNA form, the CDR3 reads TGTGCCAGCAGGGAGGGTGGGGAAAACATTCAGTACTTC.

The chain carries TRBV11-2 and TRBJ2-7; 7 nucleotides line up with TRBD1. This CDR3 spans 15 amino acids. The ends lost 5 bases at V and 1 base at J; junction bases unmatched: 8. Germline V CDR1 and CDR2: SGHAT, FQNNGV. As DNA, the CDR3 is TGTGCCAGCAGCCTCCACCAGGGACAGTCCTACGAGCAGTACTTC. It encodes CASSLHQGQSYEQYF.

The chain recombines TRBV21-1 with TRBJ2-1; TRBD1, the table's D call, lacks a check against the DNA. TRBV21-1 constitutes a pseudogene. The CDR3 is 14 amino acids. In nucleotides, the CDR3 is TGTGCCAGCAGCAAATGGGTAACAGGGTATGAGCAGTTCTTC. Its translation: CASSKWVTGYEQFF.

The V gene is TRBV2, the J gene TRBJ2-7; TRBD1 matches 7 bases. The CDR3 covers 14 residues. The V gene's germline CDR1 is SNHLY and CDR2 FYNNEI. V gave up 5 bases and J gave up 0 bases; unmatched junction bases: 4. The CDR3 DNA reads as TGTGCCAGCAGTCCGGACAGGAGCTCCTACGAGCAGTACTTC. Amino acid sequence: CASSPDRSSYEQYF.

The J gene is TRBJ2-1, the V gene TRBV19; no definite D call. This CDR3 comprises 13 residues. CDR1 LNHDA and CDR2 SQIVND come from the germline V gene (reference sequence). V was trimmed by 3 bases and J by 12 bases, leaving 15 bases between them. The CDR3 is CASSIDSRKRQFF. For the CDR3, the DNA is TGTGCCAGTAGTATCGACTCACGGAAAAGGCAGTTCTTC.

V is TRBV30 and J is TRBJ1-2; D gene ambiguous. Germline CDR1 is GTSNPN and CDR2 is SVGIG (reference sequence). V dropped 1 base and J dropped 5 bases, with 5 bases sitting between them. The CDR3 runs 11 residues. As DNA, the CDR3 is TGTGCCTGGAGTGCGACATATGGCTACACCTTC. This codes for CAWSATYGYTF.

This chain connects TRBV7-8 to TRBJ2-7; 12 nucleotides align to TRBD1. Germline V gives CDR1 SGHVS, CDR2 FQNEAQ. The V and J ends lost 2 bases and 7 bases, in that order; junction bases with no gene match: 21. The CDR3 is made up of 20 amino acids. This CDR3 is CASSLIGGTGGGIAGLEQYF. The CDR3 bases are TGTGCCAGCAGCTTAATAGGAGGGACAGGGGGCGGAATAGCGGGGTTAGAGCAGTACTTC.